Listed here are 9 T cell receptor beta chains from one sample, sequenced in a study of cytomegalovirus exposure and HLA in healthy donors. PCR was performed using 60 Vbeta and 13 Jbeta primers. Produced via immunoSEQ multiplex PCR; TCRdb's table is partial and in-frame only. The sample yields about 120,000 clones, approximately 87% seen once. Sequencing was done on a sample of PBMCs. The receptors originated from a man aged 18 to 29 in good health and CMV-seropositive.

This clone turned up a few times. The chain employs TRBV7-8 and TRBJ1-2, with unresolved D. The CDR3 sequence is 15 residues long. Germline V gene sequence: CDR1 SGHVS, CDR2 FQNEAQ. V shed 0 bases and J shed 2 bases, with 10 bases lying between them. CDR3 in amino acids: CASSLAYGENYGYTF. For the CDR3, the DNA is TGTGCCAGCAGCTTAGCGTATGGAGAAAACTATGGCTACACCTTC.

The chain couples TRBV9 to TRBJ2-7, with 9 bases lining up with TRBD1. Germline values: CDR1 SGDLS, CDR2 YYNGEE. CDR3 length: 16 amino acids. The V gene end was trimmed by 4 bases and the J gene end by 5 bases; junction bases not matched to a gene: 13. CDR3: CASSLTGTGLIDEQYF. The CDR3 bases are TGTGCCAGCAGCCTAACCGGGACAGGGTTAATTGACGAGCAGTACTTC.

This clone has a handful of counts. CDR3 amino acids: CASSTSVNTEAFF. CDR3 DNA sequence: TGTGCCAGTAGTACCTCCGTGAACACTGAAGCTTTCTTT. The V call is TRBV19, the J call TRBJ1-1; D unclear. The V end lost 4 bases, the J end lost 0 bases, and 6 bases lay between the germline ends. From germline, CDR1 is LNHDA and CDR2 SQIVND (reference sequence). CDR3 length: 13 residues.

This clone was detected only a few times. This rearrangement joins TRBV5-6 to TRBJ1-4; D might be TRBD1 (6 bases). Germline CDR1 reads SGHDT; CDR2 reads YYEEEE. With 4 bases removed from V and 6 bases from J, the gap between germline ends came to 16 bases. The CDR3 sequence is 15 residues long. The CDR3 bases are TGTGCCAGCAGCCAGAACAGGGCGAGGGATGAAAAACTGTTTTTT. Translating gives CASSQNRARDEKLFF. Full variable domain (remainder filled in from reference TRBV5-6 and TRBJ1-4): DAGVTQSPTHLIKTRGQQVTLRCSPKSGHDTVSWYQQALGQGPQFIFQYYEEEERQRGNFPDRFSGHQFPNYSSELNVNALLLGDSALYLCASSQNRARDEKLFFGSGTQLSVL.

The CDR3 region is CASMLGQAYNEQFF. CDR3 nucleotides: TGTGCCAGCATGCTTGGACAGGCTTACAATGAGCAGTTCTTC. The gene calls are TRBV5-6 and TRBJ2-1, with 7 bases identical to TRBD1. The germline V gene encodes CDR1 SGHDT and CDR2 YYEEEE. Trimming cost V 6 bases and J 4 bases; bases outside gene matches: 7. The CDR3 sequence is 14 residues long.

This sequence joins TRBV11-2 and TRBJ2-2; D remains unclear. CDR1 and CDR2 (germline): SGHAT, FQNNGV. The CDR3 has 13 amino acids. V lost 1 base to trimming and J lost 6 bases, with 6 bases between them. This CDR3 is CASSLASAGELFF. The CDR3 DNA reads TGTGCCAGCAGCTTAGCTTCTGCCGGGGAGCTGTTTTTT.

The sample holds one count of this clone. The CDR3 reads CASSAFGLAGAVEQYF. In nucleotides, the CDR3 is TGTGCCAGCAGTGCCTTCGGACTAGCGGGGGCAGTCGAGCAGTACTTC. This sequence joins TRBV6-1 and TRBJ2-7; the match to TRBD2 covers 13 bases. CDR3 length: 16 amino acids. Trimming cost V 4 bases and J 6 bases; bases outside gene matches: 9. The germline V gene encodes CDR1 MNHNS and CDR2 SASEGT.

The chain combines TRBV6-5 with TRBJ2-7; 7 nucleotides line up with TRBD2. Germline assignment: CDR1 MNHEY and CDR2 SVGAGI. Germline trimming cut 0 bases from V and 2 bases from J; bases unmatched to any gene: 4. This CDR3 spans 15 amino acids. This CDR3 reads CASSYSDRGAYEQYF. The CDR3, as DNA: TGTGCCAGCAGTTACTCAGACCGGGGGGCCTACGAGCAGTACTTC.

This rearrangement joins TRBV9 to TRBJ1-5; D is ambiguous. Trimming left V 4 bases short and J 2 bases short, with 16 bases between. Germline CDR1 and CDR2: SGDLS and YYNGEE. This CDR3 region has 16 residues. The CDR3 DNA sequence: TGTGCCAGCAGCTATAGCCCGGAACGATGCAATCAGCCCCAGCATTTT. It specifies CASSYSPERCNQPQHF.